This T cell receptor beta chain emerged from a study of Graves' ophthalmopathy and Graves' hyperthyroidism. Using RNA transcripts, the TCR beta CDR3 regions were amplified. HTBI primers were used in a first-round RT-PCR, which preceded a second-round multiplex PCR. TCRdb fed the multiplex PCR reads into MiXCR, producing one record per CDR3 protein. The data show 900,000 to 1,200,000 distinct CDR3 sequences, with about two fifths seen just once and approximately 10% held by the top ten. Concerning this clonotype itself: A read error may explain this, as a much larger clone is one base away.

In germline, CDR1 is SEHNR, CDR2 FQNEAQ (reference sequence). The CDR3 consists of 15 residues. This TCR was sampled from an adult man with Graves' hyperthyroidism. Sequencing was performed on peripheral blood or thyroid tissue (not recorded which). J is TRBJ2-5 and V is TRBV7-9; D may match TRBD1 or TRBD2 (6 bases each). This CDR3 is CASSRELGGAGTQYF. CDR3 DNA: TGCGCCAGCAGCCGAGAATTGGGGGGCGCGGGGACCCAGTACTTC.